The rows below give T cell receptor beta chains drawn from one sample of a study of blood T cell repertoires in COVID-19. TCRdb's table, derived via immunoSEQ multiplex PCR, lists solely in-frame clones and lacks some. The table shows fewer than 250,000 clones, with around 80% occurring only once. Specimen: peripheral blood. Receptors were obtained from a woman aged 50 to 60 with acute or convalescent COVID-19. Each CDR3 is given with its conserved first and last residue. A D gene is named only where the DNA matches it firmly. Clone size, where shown, is once, few, many, or a class for clones that have expanded.

V	D	size	J	DNA	CDR3
TRBV11-2	.	.	TRBJ1-2	TGTGCCAGCAGCTTAGGGTCAGGGCTTGGCTATGGCTACACCTTC	CASSLGSGLGYGYTF
TRBV7-8	.	.	TRBJ2-5	TGTGCCAGCAGTCCAGGGGTTTGGGAGACCCAGTACTTC	CASSPGVWETQYF
TRBV18	TRBD2	.	TRBJ2-1	TGTGCCAGCTCACCACCGAGCGGGAGCAGCCACAATGAGCAGTTCTTC	CASSPPSGSSHNEQFF
TRBV7-9	.	.	TRBJ1-4	TGTGCCAGCAGCTTAGCGGGGAGTGAAAAACTGTTTTTT	CASSLAGSEKLFF
TRBV13	.	few	TRBJ2-7	TGTGCCAGCAGCTTAGGACAGGCGTACTACGAGCAGTACTTC	CASSLGQAYYEQYF
TRBV28	TRBD1	.	TRBJ1-1	TGTGCCAGCAGTTCGGGACAGGGGGCAGGTCTGGGGGCTTTCTTT	CASSSGQGAGLGAFF
TRBV3-1/TRBV3-2	.	.	TRBJ1-2	TGTGCCAGCAGCCCCCAGGGCCTTAACTATGGCTACACCTTC	CASSPQGLNYGYTF
TRBV5-1	.	.	TRBJ1-1	TGCGCCAGCAGCAATGAGGACTACACTGAAGCTTTCTTT	CASSNEDYTEAFF
TRBV7-8	.	.	TRBJ1-1	TGTGCCAGCAGCTCTGACAGGATCGAATCCACTGAAGCTTTCTTT	CASSSDRIESTEAFF
TRBV11-2	TRBD1	many	TRBJ1-3	TGTGCCAGCAGCTTCCCGGGACAGGGGGCTGGAAACACCATATATTTT	CASSFPGQGAGNTIYF
TRBV15	.	.	TRBJ2-5	TGTGCCACCAGCAGACTCCAAGAGACCCAGTACTTC	CATSRLQETQYF
TRBV28	.	.	TRBJ1-5	TGTGCCAGCAGTTTAAGGAGGCAGCCCCAGCATTTT	CASSLRRQPQHF
TRBV3-1/TRBV3-2	TRBD2	few	TRBJ2-3	TGTGCCAGCAGCCGATCTGGGCGGGGGGGCCCAGATACGCAGTATTTT	CASSRSGRGGPDTQYF
TRBV5-6	.	.	TRBJ1-4	TGTGCCAGCAGCTTGGTCCGGGGGGACCGAGAAAAACTGTTTTTT	CASSLVRGDREKLFF
TRBV24-1	.	.	TRBJ2-3	TGTGCCACCAGTGATTTCCGACAGGACGGGACAGATACGCAGTATTTT	CATSDFRQDGTDTQYF
TRBV12-3/TRBV12-4	.	.	TRBJ2-3	TGTGCCAGCAGACTAGGAAGAGATACGCAGTATTTT	CASRLGRDTQYF
TRBV15	.	.	TRBJ2-5	TGTGCCACCAGCAGAGACCAGAAAGAGACCCAGTACTTC	CATSRDQKETQYF
TRBV5-1	.	once	TRBJ1-5	TGCGCCAGCACCCCCGTCGCCCTTCCGTGTCTAGGGGGTCAGCCCCAGCATTTT	CASTPVALPCLGGQPQHF
TRBV10-1	.	.	TRBJ2-3	TGCGCCAGCCAACGACTCTCCACAGATACGCAGTATTTT	CASQRLSTDTQYF
TRBV4-1	TRBD1	.	TRBJ1-5	TGCGCCAGCAGCCAAGATGACAGGGGAGGTGGGCAGCCCCAGCATTTT	CASSQDDRGGGQPQHF
TRBV28	.	.	TRBJ1-1	TGTGCCAGCAGTGTATTCGGGGGGAACACTGAAGCTTTCTTT	CASSVFGGNTEAFF
TRBV9	.	.	TRBJ1-4	TGTGCCAGCAGCGTAGCTACGCGGGCAACTAATGAAAAACTGTTTTTT	CASSVATRATNEKLFF
TRBV19	.	.	TRBJ1-2	TGTGCCAGTAGTGTCGACAGATACTATGGCTACACCTTC	CASSVDRYYGYTF
TRBV6-5	TRBD1	.	TRBJ1-2	TGTGCCAGCAGTTACTCCAGGGGGAACTATGGCTACACCTTC	CASSYSRGNYGYTF
TRBV7-2	.	.	TRBJ1-2	TGTGCCAGCAGCCGTCCGTGGGGGGATAGAGATGGCTACACCTTC	CASSRPWGDRDGYTF
TRBV5-1	TRBD1	once	TRBJ1-1	TGCGCCAGCAGCTTGGGGGCAGGGGGTTGGATTGACACTGAAGCTTTCTTT	CASSLGAGGWIDTEAFF
TRBV9	.	.	TRBJ2-2	TGTGCCAGCAGCGTAGAACTGAACACCGGGGAGCTGTTTTTT	CASSVELNTGELFF
TRBV21-1	.	few	TRBJ1-2	TGTGCCAGCAGCAAAGAAAGAGAGGGGACAGTCAATTATGGCTACACCTTC	CASSKEREGTVNYGYTF
TRBV14	TRBD1	.	TRBJ1-1	TGTGCCAGCAGCGGACACAGGGGGGAGGCTGAAGCTTTCTTT	CASSGHRGEAEAFF
TRBV5-1	.	.	TRBJ2-6	TGCGCCAGCAGCGAGGGCAATTCTGGGGCCAACGTCCTGACTTTC	CASSEGNSGANVLTF
TRBV2	TRBD2	.	TRBJ2-5	TGTGCCAGCAGTGAAGGGACTAGCGGGATAAGGGAGACCCAGTACTTC	CASSEGTSGIRETQYF
TRBV28	TRBD1	.	TRBJ1-2	TGTGCCAGCAGTTTGGGACAGGGGAGGAACTATGGCTACACCTTC	CASSLGQGRNYGYTF
TRBV20-1	.	.	TRBJ1-4	TGCAGTGCTAGTAGGACAGCTAATGAAAAACTGTTTTTT	CSASRTANEKLFF
TRBV5-1	TRBD1	once	TRBJ1-6	TGCGCCAGCAGCAGAAGGACAGGTGATAATTCACCCCTCCACTTT	CASSRRTGDNSPLHF
TRBV7-9	.	few	TRBJ2-2	TGTGCCAGCAGCCCCGGGGGGCATGACACCGGGGAGCTGTTTTTT	CASSPGGHDTGELFF
TRBV7-9	TRBD2	.	TRBJ2-1	TGTGCCAGCTCCCTCTCTCCCGGGACTAGCGGGAACTACAATGAGCAGTTCTTC	CASSLSPGTSGNYNEQFF
TRBV7-2	.	.	TRBJ2-7	TGTGCCAGCAGCCGTGGCAGATTCTCCTACGAGCAGTACTTC	CASSRGRFSYEQYF
TRBV30	.	few	TRBJ1-2	TGTGCCTGGAGCTACACCGAAGGCATCATGCGACTAGGAGGCTACACCTTC	CAWSYTEGIMRLGGYTF
TRBV6-5	.	.	TRBJ2-7	TGTGCCAGCAAAAACCCGGACTCCTCCTACGAGCAGTACTTC	CASKNPDSSYEQYF
TRBV3-1/TRBV3-2	.	.	TRBJ1-5	TGTGCCAGCAGCCAAGATTCGGGGGACCAGCCCCAGCATTTT	CASSQDSGDQPQHF
TRBV19	.	.	TRBJ1-2	TGTGCCAGTAGTATGCGGCGCAGGGAAGGCTACACCTTC	CASSMRRREGYTF
TRBV6-1	TRBD1	.	TRBJ1-2	TGTGCCAGCAGTGAAGCTGGGACAGACTATGGCTACACCTTC	CASSEAGTDYGYTF
TRBV18	TRBD1	few	TRBJ1-1	TGTGCCAGCTCACCTAAAGGACAGGGACTCGTGGTCTTT	CASSPKGQGLVVF
TRBV12-3/TRBV12-4	.	.	TRBJ1-5	TGTGCCAGCAGTAGCAGGGTCAATCAGCCCCAGCATTTT	CASSSRVNQPQHF
TRBV6-5	.	.	TRBJ1-5	TGTGCCAGCAGCCGAACGGATCAGCCCCAGCATTTT	CASSRTDQPQHF
TRBV11-2	.	.	TRBJ2-6	TGTGCCAGCAGCTCGCTTGTGAGCTCTGGGGCCAACGTCCTGACTTTC	CASSSLVSSGANVLTF
TRBV19	.	many	TRBJ2-7	TGTGCCAGTAGTGTGGACTACCAAACCTACGAGCAGTACTTC	CASSVDYQTYEQYF
TRBV7-2	.	.	TRBJ1-1	TGTGCCAGCAGCCCCACGGCGGTGGAAGCTTTCTTT	CASSPTAVEAFF
TRBV2	TRBD1	once	TRBJ1-1	TGTGCCAGCACCAGAAGGGGACAGGGGGTTAAGGGGACTGAAGCTTTCTTT	CASTRRGQGVKGTEAFF
TRBV10-3	TRBD2	.	TRBJ2-7	TGTGCCAGCCTACTAGCGGGGGGACACGAGCAGTACTTC	CASLLAGGHEQYF
TRBV19	.	few	TRBJ1-2	TGTGCCAGTAGTATTACCGACAGCCCCTATGGCTACACCTTC	CASSITDSPYGYTF
TRBV5-4	.	.	TRBJ2-1	TGTGCCAGCAGCTTGGGAGTTTTCTCCTACAATGAGCAGTTCTTC	CASSLGVFSYNEQFF
TRBV12-3/TRBV12-4	.	.	TRBJ1-5	TGTGCCAGCAGTTTCGAAAGGGGCAACCCCCAGCATTTT	CASSFERGNPQHF